The clone carrying this TCR beta chain appeared many times. The antigen remains unidentified. Germline V gives CDR1 SGHTA, CDR2 FQGNSA. V gave up 5 bases and J gave up 4 bases; unmatched junction bases: 3. This CDR3 has 13 amino acids. The data were taken from a study of T cell repertoires in cytomegalovirus infection. Whole-study context: Recently identified HLA-C-restricted and well-studied HLA-B-restricted CMV epitopes were used. Points from the study as a whole: HLA-C-restricted CMV-specific TCR beta clonotypes were dominant in the ex vivo response.

MiXCR, applied by TCRdb to the reads, yields one record per CDR3 protein. Found here are about 740,000 distinct CDR3 sequences, 30% to 35% of them singletons; the top ten hold about 20%. This chain connects TRBV7-2 to TRBJ2-3; 7 positions agree with TRBD2. The sequence came from a human donor in good health (CMV status not recorded). Some clones in this sample may be carry-over from other donors' samples. The sequencing here drew on cultured PBMCs, taken from culture after CMV antigen stimulation. CDR3 amino acids: CASSPGGADTQYF. The CDR3 nucleotides are TGTGCCAGCAGCCCGGGGGGAGCAGATACGCAGTATTTT.